One and the same sample provided the 14 T cell receptor beta chains below, sequenced in a study of cytomegalovirus exposure and HLA in healthy donors. PCR employed 60 Vbeta and 13 Jbeta primers. Profiled with immunoSEQ multiplex PCR; TCRdb holds only in-frame clones, not every one. The table lists 200,000 to 250,000 clones, around 84% of them singletons. The specimen sequenced was PBMCs. All receptors derive from a girl aged 2-9 years in good health and CMV-seronegative.

This clone showed up just a few times. J is TRBJ2-3 and V is TRBV9; TRBD2 matches 8 bases. Germline lookup yields CDR1 SGDLS and CDR2 YYNGEE. The J segment lost 4 bases and the V segment lost 0 bases, leaving 1 base of the junction unmatched. The CDR3 is made up of 14 amino acids. This CDR3 reads CASSVAGGPDTQYF. The CDR3 DNA is TGTGCCAGCAGCGTAGCGGGGGGGCCAGATACGCAGTATTTT.

The gene calls are TRBV5-1 and TRBJ2-2; D not resolved. CDR1 and CDR2 (germline): SGHRS, YFSETQ. V lost 0 bases and J lost 4, with 7 bases in between. The CDR3 length is 14 residues. This chain's CDR3 is CASSLVSGTGELFF. CDR3 in DNA: TGCGCCAGCAGCTTGGTGTCAGGCACCGGGGAGCTGTTTTTT.

The chain uses TRBV6-1 and TRBJ2-1, with 11 bases fitting TRBD2. Germline CDR1 is MNHNS and CDR2 is SASEGT. V shed 3 bases and J 4 bases; nucleotides not matched to a gene: 5. The CDR3 totals 16 residues. CDR3 in amino acids: CASSDHLAGGYNEQFF. As DNA, the CDR3 is TGTGCCAGCAGTGATCACTTAGCGGGGGGGTACAATGAGCAGTTCTTC.

The gene calls are TRBV27 and TRBJ2-3; TRBD2 is a possible D gene (5 bases). Germline V lookup: CDR1 MNHEY, CDR2 SMNVEV (reference sequence). V shed 3 bases and J shed 2 bases, with 15 bases lying between them. There are 16 residues in the CDR3. CDR3 in DNA: TGTGCCAGCAGTTTGCGTGGGCTAGCATCCACAGATACGCAGTATTTT. As protein: CASSLRGLASTDTQYF.

The chain employs TRBV5-1 and TRBJ2-3, with D tentatively TRBD2 (6 bases). Germline lookup yields CDR1 SGHRS and CDR2 YFSETQ. V was clipped by 0 bases and J by 6 bases, with 14 bases between them. This CDR3 has 15 amino acids. CDR3 loop: CASSLVGSRGDTQYF. The CDR3 nucleotides read TGCGCCAGCAGCTTGGTAGGGTCACGGGGGGATACGCAGTATTTT. Full variable domain (rest looked up from reference TRBV5-1 and TRBJ2-3): KAGVTQTPRYLIKTRGQQVTLSCSPISGHRSVSWYQQTPGQGLQFLFEYFSETQRNKGNFPGRFSGRQFSNSRSEMNVSTLELGDSALYLCASSLVGSRGDTQYFGPGTRLTVL.

The CDR3 loop is CASTLDRGGNEQFF. The CDR3 nucleotides are TGTGCCAGTACCCTGGACAGGGGTGGCAATGAGCAGTTCTTC. The rearrangement links TRBV19 to TRBJ2-1; TRBD1 agrees at 9 bases. The CDR3 runs to 14 residues. With 7 bases clipped from V and 6 bases from J, the junction kept 7 bases outside the gene matches. CDR1 and CDR2 (germline): LNHDA, SQIVND (reference sequence).

The chain is built from TRBV5-1 and TRBJ1-4; D gene uncertain. Germline CDR1 and CDR2: SGHRS and YFSETQ. Trimming removed 4 bases from V and 4 bases from J, with 14 bases in between. The CDR3 covers 15 residues. As DNA, the CDR3 is TGCGCCAGCAGCCCTGAGGGAACCTTTAATGAAAAACTGTTTTTT. Translating gives CASSPEGTFNEKLFF.

J is TRBJ2-7 and V is TRBV19; TRBD1 matches 9 bases. V dropped 8 bases and J dropped 3; count of bases not matched to a gene: 11. This CDR3 region has 15 residues. The germline gives CDR1 LNHDA, CDR2 SQIVND (reference sequence). The CDR3 protein is CASRLQTGGVYEQYF. In nucleotides, the CDR3 is TGTGCCAGTCGACTTCAAACAGGGGGCGTCTACGAGCAGTACTTC.

A single count supports this clone. The rearrangement uses TRBV5-4 and TRBJ2-3; 9 nucleotides line up with TRBD1. J lost 4 bases, V lost 3 bases, and 6 bases had no gene match. The CDR3 consists of 15 residues. Germline CDR1 SGHNT, CDR2 YYREEE (reference sequence). CDR3 DNA sequence: TGTGCCAGCAGCTCAGGGACAGGGTTGGCAGATACGCAGTATTTT. Its protein product is CASSSGTGLADTQYF.

This clone has only a few counts. V and J are TRBV2 and TRBJ2-4; 7 bases are shared with TRBD1. This CDR3 region has 14 residues. Per germline, CDR1 SNHLY and CDR2 FYNNEI. The J segment lost 7 bases and the V segment lost 2 bases, leaving 5 bases of the junction unmatched. In DNA, the CDR3 is TGTGCCAGCAGTGAAAATCTAGGGGGCAACATTCAGTACTTC. This gives the protein CASSENLGGNIQYF.

The chain carries TRBV7-9 and TRBJ1-2; D not resolved. This CDR3 contains 13 residues. V was cut by 1 base and J by 2 bases, with 5 bases left in between. Germline-derived CDR1 and CDR2 are SEHNR and FQNEAQ (reference sequence). This CDR3 is CASSLGQNYGYTF. The CDR3, as DNA: TGTGCCAGCAGCTTAGGGCAGAACTATGGCTACACCTTC.

The rearrangement joins TRBV6-1 to TRBJ1-5; D not certain. The V end was cut by 4 bases, the J end by 7 bases, with 14 bases between. From germline, CDR1 is MNHNS and CDR2 SASEGT. This CDR3 has 14 residues. CDR3 sequence: CASSGLSPGQPQHF. The CDR3 bases are TGTGCCAGCAGTGGACTCTCCCCGGGACAGCCCCAGCATTTT.

The genes are TRBV6-5 and TRBJ1-5; TRBD1 might be the D (6 bases). Between the trimmed V and J ends, which lost 6 bases and 3 bases, there was a span of 15 bases. This CDR3 has 15 amino acids. From germline, CDR1 is MNHEY and CDR2 SVGAGI. This chain's CDR3 is CASRLDSSFNQPQHF. CDR3 bases: TGTGCCAGCAGGCTGGACAGCAGCTTCAATCAGCCCCAGCATTTT.

This chain uses TRBV7-9 with TRBJ2-7, with TRBD1 as a possible D gene (5 bases). Trimming removed 5 bases from V and 2 bases from J, with 28 bases in between. The CDR3 length is 19 residues. Germline-derived CDR1 and CDR2 are SEHNR and FQNEAQ (reference sequence). The CDR3 reads CASSHPISRTGARAYEQYF. The CDR3 coding sequence is TGTGCCAGCAGCCATCCGATTTCCCGTACAGGAGCTCGTGCCTACGAGCAGTACTTC.